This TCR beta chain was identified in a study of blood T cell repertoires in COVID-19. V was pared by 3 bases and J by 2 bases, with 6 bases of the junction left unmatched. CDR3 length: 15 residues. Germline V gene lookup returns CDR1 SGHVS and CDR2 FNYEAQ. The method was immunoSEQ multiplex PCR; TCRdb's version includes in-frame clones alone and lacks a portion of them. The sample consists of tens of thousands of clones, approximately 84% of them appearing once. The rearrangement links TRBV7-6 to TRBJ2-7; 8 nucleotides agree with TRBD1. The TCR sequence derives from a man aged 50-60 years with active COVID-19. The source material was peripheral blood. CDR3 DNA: TGTGCCAGCAGCTTCGACAGGGGCGCCCCCTACGAGCAGTACTTC. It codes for CASSFDRGAPYEQYF.